The text below deals with one T cell receptor (beta chain). Its antigen remains unknown. Sorted T cells were CFSE-labeled and cultured four to five days with allogeneic regulatory or mature dendritic cells at 1:10. This sample was included in a study of regulatory dendritic cells for organ transplantation. Background on the study: Regulatory dendritic cells came from monocytes given vitamin D3 and IL-10.

The CDR3 is 14 amino acids. The V gene end was trimmed by 6 bases and the J gene end by 4 bases; junction bases not matched to a gene: 5. CDR1 MDHEN and CDR2 SYDVKM come from the germline V gene. Profiling relied on immunoSEQ multiplex PCR, and the TCRdb table lists in-frame clones only, not all of them. The data contain roughly 20,000 clones, 85% of them singletons. The origin of this receptor is a human donor in good health. Sequencing was carried out using naive CD4+ T cells from blood cultured with dendritic cells. Subset reported: CD45RA+ naive T cells. The rearrangement links TRBV28 to TRBJ2-1; 8 nucleotides align to TRBD2. In DNA form, the CDR3 reads TGTGCCAGCAGCGGACTAGCCGGATACAATGAGCAGTTCTTC. Protein sequence: CASSGLAGYNEQFF.